These 4 T cell receptor beta chains share one sample of origin, sequenced in a study of blood T cell repertoires in COVID-19. The data were produced by immunoSEQ multiplex PCR, yet TCRdb's version contains in-frame clones alone and is incomplete. This table holds about 170,000 clones, almost 85% found once. Source material: peripheral blood. These receptors were collected from a man between 35 and 55 years old who had recovered from COVID-19.

V is TRBV6-5 and J is TRBJ1-5, with D perhaps TRBD1 (6 bases). This CDR3 is 14 amino acids long. Per the germline V gene, CDR1 is MNHEY and CDR2 is SVGAGI. V lost 5 bases to trimming and J lost 7 bases, with 15 bases between them. The CDR3 sequence: CASSRIRGDQPQHF. The DNA of the CDR3 is TGTGCCAGCAGTCGGATCAGGGGTGACCAGCCCCAGCATTTT.

The V call is TRBV4-2, the J call TRBJ2-7, with D maybe TRBD1 (6 bases). Looked up from germline, CDR1 is LGHNA and CDR2 is YNFKEQ. The CDR3 extends over 15 amino acids. V lost 0 bases and J 5 bases, leaving 14 bases between the germline ends. The CDR3 nucleotides read TGTGCCAGCAGCCAAGATCTTCAGGGGATCGACGAGCAGTACTTC. It yields the protein CASSQDLQGIDEQYF.

The V gene is TRBV5-4, the J gene TRBJ2-5; the match to TRBD1 covers 9 bases. V gave up 5 bases and J gave up 5 bases; unmatched junction bases: 10. Germline V lookup: CDR1 SGHNT, CDR2 YYREEE (reference sequence). The CDR3 has 15 amino acids. The CDR3 protein is CASSTRTGAGETQYF. The CDR3 nucleotides are TGTGCCAGCAGTACGCGGACAGGGGCCGGGGAGACCCAGTACTTC. Variable domain in full (rest from reference TRBV5-4 and TRBJ2-5): ETGVTQSPTHLIKTRGQQVTLRCSSQSGHNTVSWYQQALGQGPQFIFQYYREEENGRGNFPPRFSGLQFPNYSSELNVNALELDDSALYLCASSTRTGAGETQYFGPGTRLLVL.

The chain combines TRBV7-9 with TRBJ2-2; D remains unclear. V was shortened by 2 bases and J by 4 bases, with 5 bases between the two germline ends. CDR1 and CDR2 (germline): SEHNR, FQNEAQ (reference sequence). The CDR3 contains 13 residues. CDR3 region: CASSLRSTGELFF. CDR3 DNA sequence: TGTGCCAGCAGCTTAAGGAGCACCGGGGAGCTGTTTTTT.